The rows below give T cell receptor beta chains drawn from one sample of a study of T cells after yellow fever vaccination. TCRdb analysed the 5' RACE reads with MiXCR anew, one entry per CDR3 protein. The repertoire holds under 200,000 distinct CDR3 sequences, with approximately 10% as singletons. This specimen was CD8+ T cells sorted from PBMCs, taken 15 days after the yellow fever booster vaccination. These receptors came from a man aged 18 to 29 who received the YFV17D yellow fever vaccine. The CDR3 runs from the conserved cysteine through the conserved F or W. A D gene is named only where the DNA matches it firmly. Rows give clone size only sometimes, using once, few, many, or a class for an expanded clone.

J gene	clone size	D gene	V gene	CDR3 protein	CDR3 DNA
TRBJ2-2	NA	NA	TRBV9	CASSVRPGELFF	TGTGCCAGCAGCGTACGCCCCGGGGAGCTGTTTTTT
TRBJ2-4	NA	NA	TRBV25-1	CASSEGGPKNIQYF	TGTGCCAGCAGTGAAGGAGGGCCCAAAAACATTCAGTACTTC
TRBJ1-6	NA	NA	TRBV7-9	CASSLGLVAPLHF	TGTGCCAGCAGCCTAGGGTTGGTGGCACCCCTCCACTTT
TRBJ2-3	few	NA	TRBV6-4	CASSAHSASTDTQYF	TGTGCCAGCAGTGCTCACTCCGCGAGCACAGATACGCAGTATTTT
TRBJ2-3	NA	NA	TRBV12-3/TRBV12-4	CASTVGLRSTDTQYF	TGTGCCAGCACCGTCGGACTCAGGAGTACGGATACGCAGTATTTT
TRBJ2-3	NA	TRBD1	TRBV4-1	CASSQLGTASTDTQYF	TGCGCCAGCAGCCAGCTTGGGACAGCTAGCACAGATACGCAGTATTTT
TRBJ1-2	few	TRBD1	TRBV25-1	CASSGTGINYGYTF	TGTGCCAGCAGTGGGACAGGGATTAACTATGGCTACACCTTC
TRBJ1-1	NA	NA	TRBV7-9	CASSPGEGAFF	TGTGCCAGCAGCCCAGGGGAGGGAGCTTTCTTT
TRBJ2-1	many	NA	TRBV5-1	CASSLSQGLSNEQFF	TGCGCCAGCAGCTTGTCGCAGGGTCTGAGCAATGAGCAGTTCTTC
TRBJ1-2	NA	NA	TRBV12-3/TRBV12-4	CASSLSQVFYGYTF	TGTGCCAGCAGTTTATCTCAGGTCTTCTATGGCTACACCTTC
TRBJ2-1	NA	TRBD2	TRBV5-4	CASSTGLAGGREQFF	TGTGCCAGCAGTACGGGACTAGCGGGGGGGCGCGAGCAGTTCTTC